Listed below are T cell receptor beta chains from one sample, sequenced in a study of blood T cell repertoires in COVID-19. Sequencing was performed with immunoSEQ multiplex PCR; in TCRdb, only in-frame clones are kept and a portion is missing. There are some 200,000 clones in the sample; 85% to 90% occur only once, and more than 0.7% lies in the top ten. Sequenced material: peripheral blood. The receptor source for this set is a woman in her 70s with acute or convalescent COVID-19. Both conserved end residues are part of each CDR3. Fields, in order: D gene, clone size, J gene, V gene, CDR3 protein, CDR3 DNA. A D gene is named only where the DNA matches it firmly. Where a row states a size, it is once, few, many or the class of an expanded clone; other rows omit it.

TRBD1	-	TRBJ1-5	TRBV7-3	CARDRGRQPQHF	TGTGCCAGGGACAGGGGGCGTCAGCCCCAGCATTTT
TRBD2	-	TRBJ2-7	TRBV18	CASSPGLESYEQYF	TGTGCCAGCTCACCGGGACTAGAATCCTACGAGCAGTACTTC
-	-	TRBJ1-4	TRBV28	CASSLGGAGNEKLFF	TGTGCCAGCAGTTTGGGGGGTGCCGGGAATGAAAAACTGTTTTTT
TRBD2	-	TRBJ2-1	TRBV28	CASSLYGGRALNEQFF	TGTGCCAGCAGTTTATACGGCGGGAGGGCCCTCAATGAGCAGTTCTTC
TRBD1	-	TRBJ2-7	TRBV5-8	CASSPRDRGYEQYF	TGTGCCAGCAGCCCGCGGGACAGGGGCTACGAGCAGTACTTC
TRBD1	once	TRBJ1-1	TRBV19	CASSTRDREAFF	TGTGCCAGTAGTACCCGGGACAGGGAAGCTTTCTTT
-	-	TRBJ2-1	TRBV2	CASSVAPGDEQFF	TGTGCCAGCAGTGTCGCCCCGGGGGATGAGCAGTTCTTC
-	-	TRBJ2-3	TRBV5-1	CASRPQTIDTQYF	TGCGCCAGCAGGCCACAGACGATAGATACGCAGTATTTT
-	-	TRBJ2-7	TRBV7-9	CAGSLNPGSSYEQYF	TGTGCCGGCAGCTTAAATCCGGGGAGCTCCTACGAGCAGTACTTC
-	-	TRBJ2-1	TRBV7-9	CASSARGRGDNEQFF	TGTGCCAGCAGCGCCCGTGGGCGGGGCGACAATGAGCAGTTCTTC
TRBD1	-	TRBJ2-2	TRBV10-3	CAISGSGGTGELFF	TGTGCCATCAGTGGTTCAGGGGGCACCGGGGAGCTGTTTTTT
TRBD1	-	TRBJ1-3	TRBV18	CASSPGTDSGNTIYF	TGTGCCAGCTCACCCGGGACAGACTCTGGAAACACCATATATTTT
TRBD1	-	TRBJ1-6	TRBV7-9	CASSLDTGGSSPLHF	TGTGCCAGCAGCTTAGATACAGGGGGGAGTTCACCCCTCCACTTT
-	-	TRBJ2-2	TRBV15	CATSKQGRLELFF	TGTGCCACCAGCAAACAGGGTAGATTGGAGCTGTTTTTT
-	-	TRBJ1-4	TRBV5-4	CASSVGGANEKLFF	TGTGCCAGCAGCGTTGGAGGGGCTAATGAAAAACTGTTTTTT
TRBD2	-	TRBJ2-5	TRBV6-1	CASSEDGSGGETQYF	TGTGCCAGCAGTGAAGACGGCAGCGGGGGGGAGACCCAGTACTTC
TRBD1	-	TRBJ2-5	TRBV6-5	CASRPTGGRETQYF	TGTGCCAGCAGGCCTACAGGGGGCCGGGAGACCCAGTACTTC
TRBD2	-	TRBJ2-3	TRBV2	CASSGLAGFTDTQYF	TGTGCCAGCAGTGGTTTAGCGGGGTTCACAGATACGCAGTATTTT
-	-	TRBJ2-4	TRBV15	CATSRETGLFKNIQYF	TGTGCCACCAGCAGAGAAACAGGGTTATTTAAAAACATTCAGTACTTC
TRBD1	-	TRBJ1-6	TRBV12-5	CASGLRGTGSSPLHF	TGTGCTAGTGGTTTGAGAGGGACAGGGTCATCACCCCTCCACTTT
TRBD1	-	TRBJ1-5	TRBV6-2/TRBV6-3	CASSHTRDRGLYNQPQHF	TGTGCCAGCAGTCACACCCGGGACAGGGGGCTCTACAATCAGCCCCAGCATTTT
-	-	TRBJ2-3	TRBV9	CASSVDGVPTQYF	TGTGCCAGCAGCGTAGATGGAGTTCCCACGCAGTATTTT
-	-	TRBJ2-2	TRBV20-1	CSAEYTGELFF	TGCAGTGCCGAGTACACCGGGGAGCTGTTTTTT
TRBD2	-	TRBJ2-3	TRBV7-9	CASSRPSGGADTQYF	TGTGCCAGCAGCAGGCCTAGCGGGGGGGCAGATACGCAGTATTTT
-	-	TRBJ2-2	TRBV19	CASRGGLLTGELFF	TGTGCCAGTAGGGGGGGGCTCCTCACCGGGGAGCTGTTTTTT
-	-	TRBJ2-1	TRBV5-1	CASSLGGRGAYNEQFF	TGCGCCAGCAGCTTGGGAGGGCGGGGAGCCTACAATGAGCAGTTCTTC
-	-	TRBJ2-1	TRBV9	CASSPGPARGSYNEQFF	TGTGCCAGCAGCCCTGGCCCCGCCCGAGGCTCCTACAATGAGCAGTTCTTC
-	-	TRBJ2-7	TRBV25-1	CASSALYEQYF	TGTGCCAGCAGTGCGCTATACGAGCAGTACTTC
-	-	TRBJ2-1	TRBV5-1	CASSLAVDEQFF	TGCGCCAGCAGCTTGGCCGTCGATGAGCAGTTCTTC
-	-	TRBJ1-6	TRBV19	CASSDEPYNSPLHF	TGTGCCAGTAGTGATGAGCCCTATAATTCACCCCTCCACTTT
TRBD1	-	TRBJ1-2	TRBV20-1	CSADRDGYTF	TGCAGTGCAGACAGGGATGGCTACACCTTC
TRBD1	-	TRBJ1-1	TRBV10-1	CASRGTGYEAFF	TGCGCCAGCAGAGGGACAGGATACGAAGCTTTCTTT
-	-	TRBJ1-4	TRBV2	CASSVGGATNEKLFF	TGTGCCAGCAGTGTCGGGGGTGCAACTAATGAAAAACTGTTTTTT
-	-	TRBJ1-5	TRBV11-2	CASSLTSGGNQPQHF	TGTGCCAGCAGCTTAACTTCCGGAGGAAATCAGCCCCAGCATTTT
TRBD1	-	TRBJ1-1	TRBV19	CASSRTGGMNTEAFF	TGTGCCAGTAGCAGGACAGGGGGAATGAACACTGAAGCTTTCTTT
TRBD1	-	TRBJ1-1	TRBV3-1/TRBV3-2	CASSSRTGDTEAFF	TGTGCCAGCAGCTCCCGGACAGGGGACACTGAAGCTTTCTTT
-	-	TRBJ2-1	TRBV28	CASSLWGEDNEQFF	TGTGCCAGCAGTCTTTGGGGGGAGGACAATGAGCAGTTCTTC
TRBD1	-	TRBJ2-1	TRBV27	CASNPITGDYSYNEQFF	TGTGCCAGCAACCCCATTACAGGGGATTACTCCTACAATGAGCAGTTCTTC
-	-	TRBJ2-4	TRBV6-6	CASSPPAGRGTKNIQYF	TGTGCCAGCAGTCCCCCGGCGGGGAGGGGGACCAAAAACATTCAGTACTTC
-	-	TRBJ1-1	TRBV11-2	CASSRVRGGNTEAFF	TGTGCCAGCAGCCGCGTACGCGGGGGGAACACTGAAGCTTTCTTT
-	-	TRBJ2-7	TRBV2	CASSFEPYEQYF	TGTGCCAGCTCTTTTGAGCCCTACGAGCAGTACTTC
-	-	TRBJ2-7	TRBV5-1	CASSTRPDRTYEQYF	TGCGCCAGCAGTACCCGCCCCGACAGAACCTACGAGCAGTACTTC
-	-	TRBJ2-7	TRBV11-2	CASSLDVGGTSYEQYF	TGTGCCAGCAGCTTAGATGTGGGGGGAACTAGCTACGAGCAGTACTTC
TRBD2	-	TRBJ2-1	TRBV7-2	CASTSGSSGNNEQFF	TGTGCCAGCACCTCCGGCTCTAGCGGAAACAATGAGCAGTTCTTC
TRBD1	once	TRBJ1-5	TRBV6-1	CASSVRQGAFNQPQHF	TGTGCCAGCAGTGTTAGACAGGGGGCCTTCAATCAGCCCCAGCATTTT
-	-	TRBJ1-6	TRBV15	CATSRDPDRFEALHF	TGTGCCACCAGCAGAGATCCGGATCGCTTTGAGGCCCTCCACTTT
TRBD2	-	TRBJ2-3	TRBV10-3	CAISATSGRGTDTQYF	TGTGCCATCAGTGCGACTAGCGGGAGGGGCACAGATACGCAGTATTTT
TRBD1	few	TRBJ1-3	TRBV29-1	CSVGDRSSGNTIYF	TGCAGCGTGGGGGACAGGAGCTCTGGAAACACCATATATTTT
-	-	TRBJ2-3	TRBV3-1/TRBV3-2	CASSQWRESADTQYF	TGTGCCAGCAGCCAATGGCGAGAGAGCGCAGATACGCAGTATTTT
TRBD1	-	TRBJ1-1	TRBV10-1	CASSERTGGTEAFF	TGCGCCAGCAGTGAGAGGACAGGGGGAACTGAAGCTTTCTTT
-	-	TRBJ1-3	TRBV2	CASSYTQMGRAQGVAIYF	TGTGCCAGCAGTTATACCCAAATGGGGAGGGCGCAGGGCGTAGCCATATATTTT
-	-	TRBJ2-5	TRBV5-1	CASSSYLTGRETQYF	TGCGCCAGCAGCTCCTATCTAACAGGGAGAGAGACCCAGTACTTC
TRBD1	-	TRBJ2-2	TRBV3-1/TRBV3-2	CASSRGGQGGTGELFF	TGTGCCAGCAGCCGGGGAGGACAGGGCGGGACCGGGGAGCTGTTTTTT